These T cell receptor beta chains were read from a single sample in a study of cytomegalovirus exposure and HLA in healthy donors. The method was immunoSEQ multiplex PCR; TCRdb's version includes in-frame clones alone and lacks a portion of them. In the table there are about 93,000 clones, under 85% of which are singletons. Material for sequencing was PBMCs. The receptors shown here come from a woman aged 40-49 years in good health and CMV-seronegative. CDR3s leave out the opening cysteine and the closing phenylalanine or tryptophan. Size is stated for part of the rows, as once, few or many counts, or as a class when the clone is expanded.

cdr3_length: 11; clone_size: -; v_call: TRBV19; cdr3_aa: ASTTGNTGELF
cdr3_length: 11; clone_size: few; v_call: TRBV6-5; cdr3_aa: AAGDSKLYEQY
cdr3_length: 13; clone_size: once; v_call: TRBV6-5; cdr3_aa: ASSSTSGAYNEQF
cdr3_length: 14; clone_size: -; v_call: TRBV28; cdr3_aa: ASSLLRAAIFDEQY
cdr3_length: 15; clone_size: -; v_call: TRBV28; cdr3_aa: ASTETGWSSYNSPLH
cdr3_length: 12; clone_size: few; v_call: TRBV27; cdr3_aa: ASSIYRDDQPQH
cdr3_length: 13; clone_size: few; v_call: TRBV5-1; cdr3_aa: ASSLSTGNTGELF
cdr3_length: 12; clone_size: -; v_call: TRBV11-2; cdr3_aa: ASRRTSTTGELF
cdr3_length: 10; clone_size: -; v_call: TRBV14; cdr3_aa: ASSRSGQGYT
cdr3_length: 13; clone_size: -; v_call: TRBV28; cdr3_aa: ASSFSDRGSSPLH
cdr3_length: 12; clone_size: -; v_call: TRBV6-4; cdr3_aa: ASSDERVTGELF
cdr3_length: 12; clone_size: -; v_call: TRBV9; cdr3_aa: ASSVRDHNSPLH
cdr3_length: 12; clone_size: -; v_call: TRBV19; cdr3_aa: ATYRDSLNTEAF
cdr3_length: 16; clone_size: -; v_call: TRBV19; cdr3_aa: ASSSGTGGYEGNQPQH
cdr3_length: 13; clone_size: -; v_call: TRBV13; cdr3_aa: ASSWTSGSYNEQF
cdr3_length: 11; clone_size: -; v_call: TRBV19; cdr3_aa: ASSSRNGNEQY
cdr3_length: 14; clone_size: -; v_call: TRBV6-5; cdr3_aa: ASSLIAGQGLNTIY
cdr3_length: 14; clone_size: -; v_call: TRBV14; cdr3_aa: ASSPQQMRSGNTIY
cdr3_length: 9; clone_size: -; v_call: TRBV6-1; cdr3_aa: ASSVSNEQF
cdr3_length: 14; clone_size: -; v_call: TRBV25-1; cdr3_aa: ASSESGRTGVPGYT
cdr3_length: 9; clone_size: -; v_call: TRBV9; cdr3_aa: ASSPLYEQY
cdr3_length: 13; clone_size: -; v_call: TRBV28; cdr3_aa: ASRESDATNEKLF
cdr3_length: 12; clone_size: -; v_call: TRBV28; cdr3_aa: ATRGQGAIYGYT
cdr3_length: 13; clone_size: few; v_call: TRBV28; cdr3_aa: ATTGQGGSNQPQH
cdr3_length: 13; clone_size: -; v_call: TRBV6-4; cdr3_aa: ASSGKTGGMAEAF
cdr3_length: 15; clone_size: -; v_call: TRBV21-1; cdr3_aa: ASSTHDNRDSPYEQY
cdr3_length: 13; clone_size: -; v_call: TRBV7-7; cdr3_aa: ASSSLDQHTGELF
cdr3_length: 11; clone_size: -; v_call: TRBV19; cdr3_aa: ATAGPSTDTQY
cdr3_length: 11; clone_size: once; v_call: TRBV27; cdr3_aa: ASRLGQVTEAF
cdr3_length: 12; clone_size: -; v_call: TRBV2; cdr3_aa: ASRAGTGYGEQY
cdr3_length: 16; clone_size: -; v_call: TRBV7-6; cdr3_aa: ASSSLTGTSVIDNEQF
cdr3_length: 12; clone_size: -; v_call: TRBV28; cdr3_aa: ASRGIPSKHEQF
cdr3_length: 13; clone_size: -; v_call: TRBV9; cdr3_aa: ASSVGGTSGDEQF
cdr3_length: 11; clone_size: -; v_call: TRBV18; cdr3_aa: ASSPDSFYGYT
cdr3_length: 15; clone_size: -; v_call: TRBV27; cdr3_aa: ASSLIPPQGSNQPQH
cdr3_length: 13; clone_size: -; v_call: TRBV10-3; cdr3_aa: AISSDRGSQETQY
cdr3_length: 13; clone_size: -; v_call: TRBV4-1; cdr3_aa: ASSQVTGGPYEQY
cdr3_length: 10; clone_size: -; v_call: TRBV7-9; cdr3_aa: ASSLVDTEAF
cdr3_length: 10; clone_size: -; v_call: TRBV15; cdr3_aa: ATSRVRGEAF
cdr3_length: 13; clone_size: -; v_call: TRBV6-5; cdr3_aa: ASCPLAGVGYEQY
cdr3_length: 12; clone_size: -; v_call: TRBV6-4; cdr3_aa: ASSPSYTLYGYT
cdr3_length: 13; clone_size: once; v_call: TRBV2; cdr3_aa: ASRPQRTTSYEQY
cdr3_length: 13; clone_size: -; v_call: TRBV15; cdr3_aa: ATSFGTSSTDTQY
cdr3_length: 14; clone_size: -; v_call: TRBV16; cdr3_aa: ASSQWARILQTEAF
cdr3_length: 13; clone_size: few; v_call: TRBV5-6; cdr3_aa: ASSNTDRGNYEQY
cdr3_length: 16; clone_size: -; v_call: TRBV21-1; cdr3_aa: ASSKSRGGGKFRDEQY
cdr3_length: 15; clone_size: -; v_call: TRBV15; cdr3_aa: ATSRPLAGVSDSEQF
cdr3_length: 11; clone_size: -; v_call: TRBV6-6; cdr3_aa: ASSYSGQYEQY
cdr3_length: 10; clone_size: once; v_call: TRBV30; cdr3_aa: AWQEVHTEAF
cdr3_length: 13; clone_size: -; v_call: TRBV7-8; cdr3_aa: ASSLKMGQSCEQY
cdr3_length: 13; clone_size: -; v_call: TRBV7-6; cdr3_aa: ASGAVWRYSYEQY
cdr3_length: 8; clone_size: -; v_call: TRBV29-1; cdr3_aa: SVYRNEQF